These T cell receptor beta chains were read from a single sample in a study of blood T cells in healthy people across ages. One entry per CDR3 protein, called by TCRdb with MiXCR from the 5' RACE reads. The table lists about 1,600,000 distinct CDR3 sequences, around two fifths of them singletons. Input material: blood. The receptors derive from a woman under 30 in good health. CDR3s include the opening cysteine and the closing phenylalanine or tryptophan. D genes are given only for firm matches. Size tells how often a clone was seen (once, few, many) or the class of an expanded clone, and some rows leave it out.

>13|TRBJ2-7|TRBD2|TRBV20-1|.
CSASLSSGDEQYF
TGCAGTGCTAGTTTGTCTAGCGGGGACGAGCAGTACTTC
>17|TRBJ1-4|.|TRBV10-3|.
CAIISRGLRLADEKLFF
TGTGCCATCATTAGCAGGGGCCTCAGATTAGCGGATGAAAAACTGTTTTTT
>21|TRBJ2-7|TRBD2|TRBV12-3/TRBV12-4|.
CASSSGKTGTSGRYWQDEQYF
TGTGCCAGCAGTTCGGGGAAGACCGGGACTAGCGGGAGATATTGGCAGGACGAGCAGTACTTC
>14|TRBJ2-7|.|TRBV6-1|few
CASSESGTPYEQYF
TGTGCCAGCAGTGAATCCGGGACACCATACGAGCAGTACTTC
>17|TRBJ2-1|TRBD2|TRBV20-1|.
CSAREEIRRAPGGGTFF
TGCAGTGCTAGAGAGGAGATACGACGGGCACCCGGCGGGGGGACGTTCTTC
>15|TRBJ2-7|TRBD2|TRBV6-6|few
CASSSPGRGGNEQYF
TGTGCCAGCAGTTCCCCAGGCCGGGGAGGGAACGAGCAGTACTTC
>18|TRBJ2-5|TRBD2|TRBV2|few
CASSSNPPTSAKKSKQYF
TGTGCCAGCAGTTCCAACCCCCCAACTAGCGCCAAGAAGTCCAAGCAGTACTTC
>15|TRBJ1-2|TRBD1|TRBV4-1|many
CASSQPTGTNYGYTF
TGCGCCAGCAGCCAACCGACAGGGACTAACTATGGCTACACCTTC
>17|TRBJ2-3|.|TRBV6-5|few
CASSYSTAGGPTDTQYF
TGTGCCAGCAGTTACTCGACCGCGGGCGGGCCCACAGATACGCAGTATTTT
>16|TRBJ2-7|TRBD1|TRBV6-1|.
CASSEARGQSPREQYF
TGTGCCAGCAGTGAAGCGAGGGGACAGTCCCCGAGGGAGCAGTACTTC
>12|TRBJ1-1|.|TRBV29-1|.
CSVGRGYTEAFF
TGCAGCGTGGGACGGGGGTACACTGAAGCTTTCTTT
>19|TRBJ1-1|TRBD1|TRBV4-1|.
CASRRSGVLLQGGKTEAFF
TGCGCCAGCAGACGAAGCGGTGTTCTACTACAGGGGGGGAAAACTGAAGCTTTCTTT
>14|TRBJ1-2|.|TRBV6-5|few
CTSSYSTPVAGYTF
TGTACCAGCAGTTACTCGACCCCTGTTGCCGGCTACACCTTC
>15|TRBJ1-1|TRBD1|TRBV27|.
CASSSRHRGNTEAFF
TGTGCCAGCAGTTCGCGACACAGGGGTAACACTGAAGCTTTCTTT
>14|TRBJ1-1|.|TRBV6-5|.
CASSLSPRAPEAFF
TGTGCCAGCTCCCTAAGCCCTCGGGCCCCTGAAGCTTTCTTT
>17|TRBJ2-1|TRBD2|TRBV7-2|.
CASSLSSPSGYYNEQFF
TGTGCCAGCAGCTTGAGTTCCCCTAGCGGGTACTACAATGAGCAGTTCTTC
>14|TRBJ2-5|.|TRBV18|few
CASSPQRYQETQYF
TGTGCCAGCTCACCCCAGAGGTACCAAGAGACCCAGTACTTC
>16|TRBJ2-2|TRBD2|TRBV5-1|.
CASSLEGSGRTGELFF
TGCGCCAGCAGCTTGGAGGGTAGCGGGAGGACCGGGGAGCTGTTTTTT
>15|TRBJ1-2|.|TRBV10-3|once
CATSESGQPNYGYTF
TGTGCCACCAGTGAGTCGGGGCAGCCTAACTATGGCTACACCTTC
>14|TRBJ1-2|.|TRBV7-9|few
CASSPQNTNYGYTF
TGTGCCAGCTCCCCCCAGAATACGAACTATGGCTACACCTTC
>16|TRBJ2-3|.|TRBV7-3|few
CASSLAPWATTDTQYF
TGTGCCAGCAGCTTAGCACCCTGGGCTACCACAGATACGCAGTATTTT
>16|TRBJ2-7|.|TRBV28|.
CASSWGEQGNPNEQYF
TGTGCCAGCAGTTGGGGGGAACAGGGTAATCCCAATGAGCAGTACTTC
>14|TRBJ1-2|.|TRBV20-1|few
CSASDLQGYGGYTF
TGCAGTGCTAGCGATCTACAGGGTTATGGTGGCTACACCTTC
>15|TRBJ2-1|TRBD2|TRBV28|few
CASSGVAGAYNEQFF
TGTGCCAGCAGTGGGGTAGCGGGGGCCTACAATGAGCAGTTCTTC
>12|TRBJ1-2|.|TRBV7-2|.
CASSFAPSGSTF
TGTGCCAGCAGCTTCGCTCCCAGTGGAAGCACCTTC
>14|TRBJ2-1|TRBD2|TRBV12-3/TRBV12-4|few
CASKWTSGDNEQFF
TGTGCCAGCAAGTGGACTAGCGGTGACAATGAGCAGTTCTTC
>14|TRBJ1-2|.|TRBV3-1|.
CASSQRGATYGYTF
TGTGCCAGCAGCCAAAGGGGCGCTACCTATGGCTACACCTTC
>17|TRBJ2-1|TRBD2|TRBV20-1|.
CSARDRASGGYYNEQFF
TGCAGTGCTAGAGATCGGGCTAGCGGGGGGTATTACAATGAGCAGTTCTTC
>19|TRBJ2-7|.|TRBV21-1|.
CASSKEGLAGGTITYEQYF
TGTGCCAGCAGCAAAGAGGGACTAGCGGGAGGTACCATCACCTACGAGCAGTACTTC
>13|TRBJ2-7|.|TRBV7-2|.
CASSLNLVYEQYF
TGTGCCAGCAGCTTAAATTTGGTTTACGAGCAGTACTTC
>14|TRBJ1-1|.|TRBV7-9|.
CASRAKVGNTEAFF
TGTGCCAGCAGAGCCAAGGTGGGGAACACTGAAGCTTTCTTT
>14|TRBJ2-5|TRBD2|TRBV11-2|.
CASSWTSGTETQYF
TGTGCCAGCAGCTGGACTAGCGGGACAGAGACCCAGTACTTC
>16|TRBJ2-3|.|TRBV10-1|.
CASSDRRDGNTDTQYF
TGCGCCAGCAGTGATCGGAGGGATGGAAACACAGATACGCAGTATTTT
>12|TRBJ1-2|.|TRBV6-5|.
CASREGEYGYTF
TGTGCCAGCAGGGAAGGGGAATATGGCTACACCTTC
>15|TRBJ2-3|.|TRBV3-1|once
CASSPPRGGPDTQYF
TGTGCCAGCAGCCCCCCCAGGGGAGGCCCAGATACGCAGTATTTT
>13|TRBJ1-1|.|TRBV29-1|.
CSVWISGSTEAFF
TGCAGCGTGTGGATTTCGGGTAGCACTGAAGCTTTCTTT
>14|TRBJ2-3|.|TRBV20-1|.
CSEATGSSTDTQYF
TGCAGTGAGGCGACGGGTTCTAGCACAGATACGCAGTATTTT
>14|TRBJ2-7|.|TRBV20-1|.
CSARVEGLTYEQYF
TGCAGTGCTAGAGTTGAAGGACTGACCTACGAGCAGTACTTC
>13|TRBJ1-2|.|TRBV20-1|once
CSARGDGAPGYTF
TGCAGTGCTAGAGGGGACGGGGCTCCGGGCTACACCTTC
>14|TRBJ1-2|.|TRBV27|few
CASSGRGSGYGYTF
TGTGCCAGCAGTGGCAGGGGATCCGGATATGGCTACACCTTC
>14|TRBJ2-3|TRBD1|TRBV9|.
CASGRQGGTDTQYF
TGTGCCAGCGGTCGACAGGGAGGCACAGATACGCAGTATTTT
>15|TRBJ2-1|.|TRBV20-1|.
CSATLAGAINNEQFF
TGCAGTGCCACCTTGGCGGGGGCAATAAACAATGAGCAGTTCTTC
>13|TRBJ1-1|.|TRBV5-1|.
CASMDTWNTEAFF
TGCGCCAGCATGGACACTTGGAACACTGAAGCTTTCTTT
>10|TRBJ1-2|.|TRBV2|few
CASSDIGYTF
TGTGCCAGCAGTGATATAGGCTACACCTTC
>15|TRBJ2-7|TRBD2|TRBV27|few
CASSLLLAGAYEQYF
TGTGCCAGCAGTTTACTACTAGCGGGGGCCTACGAGCAGTACTTC
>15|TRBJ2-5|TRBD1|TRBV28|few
CASSLAGQGADEQYF
TGTGCCAGCAGCCTAGCGGGACAGGGGGCCGATGAGCAGTACTTC
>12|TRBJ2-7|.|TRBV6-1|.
CASSLDGDEQYF
TGTGCCAGCAGTTTGGACGGGGACGAGCAGTACTTC
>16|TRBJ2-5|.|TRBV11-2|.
CASSLGGPAVRETQYF
TGTGCCAGCAGCTTAGGAGGTCCTGCGGTTAGAGAGACCCAGTACTTC
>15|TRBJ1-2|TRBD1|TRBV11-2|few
CASSQFRGRNYGYTF
TGTGCCAGCAGCCAATTCAGGGGGCGCAACTATGGCTACACCTTC
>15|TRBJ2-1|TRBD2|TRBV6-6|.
CASRASGGTWNEQFF
TGTGCCAGCAGGGCTAGCGGGGGCACATGGAATGAGCAGTTCTTC
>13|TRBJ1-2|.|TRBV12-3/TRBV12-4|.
CASSLTAYYGYTF
TGTGCCAGCAGCTTAACAGCATACTATGGCTACACCTTC
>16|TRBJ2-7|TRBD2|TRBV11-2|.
CASSFLTSGSDYEQYF
TGTGCCAGCAGCTTCCTAACTAGCGGGAGTGATTACGAGCAGTACTTC
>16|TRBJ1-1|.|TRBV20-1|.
CSAQPAGRVSNTEAFF
TGCAGTGCCCAGCCAGCAGGGCGGGTATCGAACACTGAAGCTTTCTTT
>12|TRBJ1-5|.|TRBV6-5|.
CASIFPDQPQHF
TGTGCCAGCATTTTTCCGGATCAGCCCCAGCATTTT